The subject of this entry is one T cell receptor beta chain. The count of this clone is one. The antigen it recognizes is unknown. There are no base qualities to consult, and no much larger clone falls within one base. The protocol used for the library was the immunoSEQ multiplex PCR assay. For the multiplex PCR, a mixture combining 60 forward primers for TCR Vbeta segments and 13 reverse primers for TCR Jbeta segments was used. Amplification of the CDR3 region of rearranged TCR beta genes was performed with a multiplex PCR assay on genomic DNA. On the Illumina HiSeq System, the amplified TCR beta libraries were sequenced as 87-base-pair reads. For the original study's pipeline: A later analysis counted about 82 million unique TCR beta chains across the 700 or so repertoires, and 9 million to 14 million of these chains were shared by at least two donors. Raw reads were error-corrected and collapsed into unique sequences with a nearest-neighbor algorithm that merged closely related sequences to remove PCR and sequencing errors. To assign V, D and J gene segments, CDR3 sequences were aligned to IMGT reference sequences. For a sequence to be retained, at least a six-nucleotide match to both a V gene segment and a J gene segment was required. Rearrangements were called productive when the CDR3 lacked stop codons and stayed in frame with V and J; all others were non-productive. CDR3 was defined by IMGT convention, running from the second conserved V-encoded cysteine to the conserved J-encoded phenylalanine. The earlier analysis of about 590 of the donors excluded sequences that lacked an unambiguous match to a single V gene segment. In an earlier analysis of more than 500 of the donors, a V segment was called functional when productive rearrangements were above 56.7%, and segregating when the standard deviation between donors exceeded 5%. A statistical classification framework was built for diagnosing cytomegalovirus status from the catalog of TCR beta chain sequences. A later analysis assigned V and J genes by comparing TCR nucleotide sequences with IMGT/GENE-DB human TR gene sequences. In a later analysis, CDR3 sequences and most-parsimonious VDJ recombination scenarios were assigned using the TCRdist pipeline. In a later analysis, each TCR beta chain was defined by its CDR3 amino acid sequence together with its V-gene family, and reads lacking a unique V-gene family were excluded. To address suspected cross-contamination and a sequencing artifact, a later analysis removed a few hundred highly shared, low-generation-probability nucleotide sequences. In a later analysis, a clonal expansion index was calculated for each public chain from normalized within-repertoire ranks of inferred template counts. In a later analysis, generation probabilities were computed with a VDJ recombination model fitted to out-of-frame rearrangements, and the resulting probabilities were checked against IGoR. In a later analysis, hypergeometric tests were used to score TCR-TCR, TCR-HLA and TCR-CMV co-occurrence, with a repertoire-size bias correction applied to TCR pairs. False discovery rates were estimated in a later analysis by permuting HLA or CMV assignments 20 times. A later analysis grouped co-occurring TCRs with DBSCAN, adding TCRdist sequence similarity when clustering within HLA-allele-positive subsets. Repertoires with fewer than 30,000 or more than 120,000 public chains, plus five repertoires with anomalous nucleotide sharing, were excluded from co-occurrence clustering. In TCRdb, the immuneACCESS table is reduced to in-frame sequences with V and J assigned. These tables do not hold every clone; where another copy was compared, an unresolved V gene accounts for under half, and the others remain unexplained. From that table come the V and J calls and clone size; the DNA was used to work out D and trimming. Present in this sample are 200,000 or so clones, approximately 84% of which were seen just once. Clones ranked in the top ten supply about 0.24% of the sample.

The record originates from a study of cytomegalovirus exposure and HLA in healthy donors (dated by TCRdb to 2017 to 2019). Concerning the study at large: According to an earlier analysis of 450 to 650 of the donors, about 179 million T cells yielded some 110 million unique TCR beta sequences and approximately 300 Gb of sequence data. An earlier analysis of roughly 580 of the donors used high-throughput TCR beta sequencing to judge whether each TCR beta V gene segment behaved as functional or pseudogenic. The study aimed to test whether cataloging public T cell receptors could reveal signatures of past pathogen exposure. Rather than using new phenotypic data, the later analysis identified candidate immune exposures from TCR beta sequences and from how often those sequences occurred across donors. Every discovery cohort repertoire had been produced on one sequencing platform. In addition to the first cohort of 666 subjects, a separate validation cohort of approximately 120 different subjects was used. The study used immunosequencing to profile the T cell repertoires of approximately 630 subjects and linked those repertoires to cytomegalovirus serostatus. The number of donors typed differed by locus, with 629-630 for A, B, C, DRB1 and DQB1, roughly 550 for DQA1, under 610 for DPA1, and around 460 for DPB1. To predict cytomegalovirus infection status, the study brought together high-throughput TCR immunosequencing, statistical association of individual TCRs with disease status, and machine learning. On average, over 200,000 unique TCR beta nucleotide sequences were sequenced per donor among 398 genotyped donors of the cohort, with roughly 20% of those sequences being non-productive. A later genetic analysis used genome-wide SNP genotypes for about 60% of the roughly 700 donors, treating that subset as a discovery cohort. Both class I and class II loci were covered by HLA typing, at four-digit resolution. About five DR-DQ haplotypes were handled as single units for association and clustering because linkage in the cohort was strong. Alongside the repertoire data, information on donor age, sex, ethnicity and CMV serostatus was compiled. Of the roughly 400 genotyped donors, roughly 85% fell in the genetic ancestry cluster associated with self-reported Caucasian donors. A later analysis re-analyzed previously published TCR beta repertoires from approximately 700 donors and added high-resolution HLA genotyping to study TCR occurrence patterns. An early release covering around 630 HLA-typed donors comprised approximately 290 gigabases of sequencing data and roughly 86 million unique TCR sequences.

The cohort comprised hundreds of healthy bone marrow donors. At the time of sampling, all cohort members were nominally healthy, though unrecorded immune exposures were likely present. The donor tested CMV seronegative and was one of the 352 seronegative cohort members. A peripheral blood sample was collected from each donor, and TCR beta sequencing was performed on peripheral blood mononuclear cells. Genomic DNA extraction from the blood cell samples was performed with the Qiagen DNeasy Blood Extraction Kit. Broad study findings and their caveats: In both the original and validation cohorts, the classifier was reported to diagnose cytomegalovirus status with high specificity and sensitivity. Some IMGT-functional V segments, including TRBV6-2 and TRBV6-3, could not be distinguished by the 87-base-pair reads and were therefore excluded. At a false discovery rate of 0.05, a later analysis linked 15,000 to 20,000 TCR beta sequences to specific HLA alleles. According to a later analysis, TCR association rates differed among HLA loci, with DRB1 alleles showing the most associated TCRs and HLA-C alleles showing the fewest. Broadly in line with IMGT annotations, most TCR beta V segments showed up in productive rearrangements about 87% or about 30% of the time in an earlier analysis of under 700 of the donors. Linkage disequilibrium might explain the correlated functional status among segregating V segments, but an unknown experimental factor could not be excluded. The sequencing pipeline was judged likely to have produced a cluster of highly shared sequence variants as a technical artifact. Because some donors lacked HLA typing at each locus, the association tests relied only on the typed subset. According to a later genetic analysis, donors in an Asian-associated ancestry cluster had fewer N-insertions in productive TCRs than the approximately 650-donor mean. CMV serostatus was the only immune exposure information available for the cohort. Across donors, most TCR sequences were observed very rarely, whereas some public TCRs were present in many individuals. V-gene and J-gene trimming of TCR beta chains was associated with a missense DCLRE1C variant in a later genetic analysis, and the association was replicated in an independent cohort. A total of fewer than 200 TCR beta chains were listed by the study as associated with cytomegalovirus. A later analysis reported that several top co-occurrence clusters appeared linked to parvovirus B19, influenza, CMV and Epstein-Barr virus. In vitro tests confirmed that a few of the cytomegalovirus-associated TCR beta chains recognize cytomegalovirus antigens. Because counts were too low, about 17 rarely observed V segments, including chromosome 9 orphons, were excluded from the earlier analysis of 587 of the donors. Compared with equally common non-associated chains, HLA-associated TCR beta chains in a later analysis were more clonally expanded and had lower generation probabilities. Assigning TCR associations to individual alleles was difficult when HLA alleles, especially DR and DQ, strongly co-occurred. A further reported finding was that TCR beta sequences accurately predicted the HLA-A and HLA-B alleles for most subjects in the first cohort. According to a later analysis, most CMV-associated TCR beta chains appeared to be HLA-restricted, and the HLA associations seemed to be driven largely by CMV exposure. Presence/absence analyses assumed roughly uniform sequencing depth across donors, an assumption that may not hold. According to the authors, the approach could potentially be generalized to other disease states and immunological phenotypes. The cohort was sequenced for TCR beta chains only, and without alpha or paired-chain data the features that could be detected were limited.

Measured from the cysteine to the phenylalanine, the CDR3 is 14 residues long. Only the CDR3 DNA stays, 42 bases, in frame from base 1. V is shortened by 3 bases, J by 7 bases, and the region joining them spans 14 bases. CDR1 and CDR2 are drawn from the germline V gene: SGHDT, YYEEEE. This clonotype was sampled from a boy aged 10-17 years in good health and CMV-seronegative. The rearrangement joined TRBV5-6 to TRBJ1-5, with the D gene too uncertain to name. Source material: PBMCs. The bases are TGTGCCAGCAGCTCAGGACTGTCCCGGCAGCCCCAGCATTTT. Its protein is CASSSGLSRQPQHF.